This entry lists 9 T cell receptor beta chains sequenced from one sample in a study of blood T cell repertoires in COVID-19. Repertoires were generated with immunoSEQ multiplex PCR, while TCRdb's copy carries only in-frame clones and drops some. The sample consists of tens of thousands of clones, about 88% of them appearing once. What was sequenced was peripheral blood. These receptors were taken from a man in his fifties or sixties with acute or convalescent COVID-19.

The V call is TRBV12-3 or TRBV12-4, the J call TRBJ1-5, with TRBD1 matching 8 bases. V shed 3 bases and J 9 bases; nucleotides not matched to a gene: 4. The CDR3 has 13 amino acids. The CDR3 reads CASSFRGQGPQHF. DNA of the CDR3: TGTGCCAGCAGTTTCAGGGGGCAGGGGCCCCAGCATTTT.

CDR3 bases: TGCGCCAGCAGGCCAGACAGGAACACCGGGGAGCTGTTTTTT. Its protein product is CASRPDRNTGELFF. This chain links TRBV5-1 with TRBJ2-2; a possible D gene is TRBD1 (5 bases). Germline CDR1 is SGHRS and CDR2 is YFSETQ. V lost 5 bases, J lost 1 base, and 9 bases lay in between. This CDR3 is built from 14 residues. Variable domain in full (rest from reference TRBV5-1 and TRBJ2-2): KAGVTQTPRYLIKTRGQQVTLSCSPISGHRSVSWYQQTPGQGLQFLFEYFSETQRNKGNFPGRFSGRQFSNSRSEMNVSTLELGDSALYLCASRPDRNTGELFFGEGSRLTVL.

In nucleotides, the CDR3 is TGTGCCAGCACCTCTTCCTACGAGCAGTACTTC. Its protein product is CASTSSYEQYF. V is TRBV6-5 and J is TRBJ2-7; D is uncertain. V lost 7 bases and J 1 base, leaving 5 bases between the germline ends. Germline CDR1 and CDR2: MNHEY and SVGAGI. This CDR3 is 11 amino acids long.

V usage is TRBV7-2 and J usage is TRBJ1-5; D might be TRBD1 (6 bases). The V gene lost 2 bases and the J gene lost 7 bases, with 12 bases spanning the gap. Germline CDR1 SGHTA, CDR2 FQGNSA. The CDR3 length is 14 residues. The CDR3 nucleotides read TGTGCCAGCAGCTTATCAGGGGTACGACAGCCCCAGCATTTT. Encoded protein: CASSLSGVRQPQHF. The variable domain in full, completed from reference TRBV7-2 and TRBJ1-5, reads GAGVSQSPSNKVTEKGKDVELRCDPISGHTALYWYRQSLGQGLEFLIYFQGNSAPDKSGLPSDRFSAERTGGSVSTLTIQRTQQEDSAVYLCASSLSGVRQPQHFGDGTRLSIL.

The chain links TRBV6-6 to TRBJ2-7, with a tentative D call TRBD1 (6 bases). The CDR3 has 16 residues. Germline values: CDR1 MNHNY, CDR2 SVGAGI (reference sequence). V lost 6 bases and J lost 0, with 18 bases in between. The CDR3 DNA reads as TGTGCCAGCAGCCGACCCAGGGGTCTGAGCTCCTACGAGCAGTACTTC. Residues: CASSRPRGLSSYEQYF.

In DNA form, the CDR3 reads TGTGCCTGGAGTGTACTTGGGAGCTATGGCTACACCTTC. Amino acid sequence: CAWSVLGSYGYTF. V is TRBV30 and J is TRBJ1-2; no clear D gene. V dropped 0 bases and J dropped 4 bases, with 9 bases sitting between them. The CDR3 runs to 13 residues. The germline gives CDR1 GTSNPN, CDR2 SVGIG (reference sequence).

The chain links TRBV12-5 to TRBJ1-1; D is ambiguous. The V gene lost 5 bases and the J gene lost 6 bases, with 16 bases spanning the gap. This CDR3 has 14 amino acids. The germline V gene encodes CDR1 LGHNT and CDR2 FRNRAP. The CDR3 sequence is CASGPSAGTAEAFF. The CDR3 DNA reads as TGTGCTAGTGGTCCCTCCGCAGGAACCGCTGAAGCTTTCTTT.

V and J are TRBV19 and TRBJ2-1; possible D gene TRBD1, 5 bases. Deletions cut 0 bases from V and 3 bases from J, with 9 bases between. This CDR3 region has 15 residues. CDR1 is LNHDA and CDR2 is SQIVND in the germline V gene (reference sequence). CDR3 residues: CASSIDQGHYNEQFF. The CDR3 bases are TGTGCCAGTAGTATAGATCAAGGACACTACAATGAGCAGTTCTTC.

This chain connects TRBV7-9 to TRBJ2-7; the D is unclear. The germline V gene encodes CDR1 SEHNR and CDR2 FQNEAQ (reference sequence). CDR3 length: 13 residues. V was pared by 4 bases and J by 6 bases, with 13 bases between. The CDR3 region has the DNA TGTGCCAGCAGCTCTTTTACAGTGGGCGAGCAGTACTTC. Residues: CASSSFTVGEQYF.